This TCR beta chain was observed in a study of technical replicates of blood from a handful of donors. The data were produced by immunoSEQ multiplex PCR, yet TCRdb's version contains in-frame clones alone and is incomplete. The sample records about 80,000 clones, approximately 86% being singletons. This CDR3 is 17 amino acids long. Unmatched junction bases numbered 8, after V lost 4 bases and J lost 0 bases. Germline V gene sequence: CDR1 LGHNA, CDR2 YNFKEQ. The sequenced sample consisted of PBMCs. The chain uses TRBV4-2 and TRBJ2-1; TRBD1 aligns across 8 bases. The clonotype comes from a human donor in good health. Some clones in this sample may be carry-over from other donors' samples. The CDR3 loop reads CASSRQDRATSYNEQFF. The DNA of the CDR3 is TGTGCCAGCAGCCGCCAGGACAGGGCAACCTCCTACAATGAGCAGTTCTTC.